This TCR beta chain was profiled in a study of T-cell reconstitution after alpha-beta-depleted transplantation in children. TCRbeta library construction was performed incorporating unique molecular identifiers. TCRdb passed the PCR reads through MiXCR, listing each CDR3 protein once. The sample carries about 610,000 distinct CDR3 sequences, roughly a tenth recorded once. The CDR3 has 8 residues. Trimming shortened V by 7 bases and J by 6 bases, and 3 bases separated the two germline ends. CDR1 is DFQATT and CDR2 is SNEGSKA in the germline V gene (reference sequence). This TCR derives from a human donor who donated a stem cell graft to a child with acute myeloid leukemia. Sample: PBMCs from the stem cell graft donor, taken from the stem cell graft. The gene calls are TRBV20-1 and TRBJ1-2, with no clear D. The CDR3 nucleotides are TGCAGTGGGAATGGCTACACCTTC. This sequence encodes CSGNGYTF.